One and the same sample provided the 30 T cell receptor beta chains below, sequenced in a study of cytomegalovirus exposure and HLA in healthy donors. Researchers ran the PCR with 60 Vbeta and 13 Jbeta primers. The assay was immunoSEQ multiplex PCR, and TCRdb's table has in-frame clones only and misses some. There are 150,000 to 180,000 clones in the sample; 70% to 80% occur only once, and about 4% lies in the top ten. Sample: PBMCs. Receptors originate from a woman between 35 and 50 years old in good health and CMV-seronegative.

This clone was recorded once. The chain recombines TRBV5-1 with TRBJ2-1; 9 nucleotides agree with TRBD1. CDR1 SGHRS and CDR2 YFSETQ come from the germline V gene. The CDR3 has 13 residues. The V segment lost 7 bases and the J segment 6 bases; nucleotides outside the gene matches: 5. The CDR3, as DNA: TGCGCCAGCGGGGACAGGGTGAGCAATGAGCAGTTCTTC. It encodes CASGDRVSNEQFF.

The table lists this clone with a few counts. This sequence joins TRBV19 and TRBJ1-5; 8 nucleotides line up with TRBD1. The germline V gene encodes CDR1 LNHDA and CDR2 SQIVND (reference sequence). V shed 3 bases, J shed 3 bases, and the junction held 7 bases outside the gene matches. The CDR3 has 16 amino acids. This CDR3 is CASSISGQGLNQPQHF. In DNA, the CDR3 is TGTGCCAGTAGTATCTCAGGACAGGGTCTCAATCAGCCCCAGCATTTT.

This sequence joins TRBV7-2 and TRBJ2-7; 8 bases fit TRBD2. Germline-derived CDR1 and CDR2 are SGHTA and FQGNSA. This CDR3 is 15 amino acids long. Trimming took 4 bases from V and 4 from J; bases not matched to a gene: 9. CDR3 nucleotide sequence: TGTGCCAGCAGCTACACGGGCCAGCGGGAGTACGAGCAGTACTTC. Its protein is CASSYTGQREYEQYF.

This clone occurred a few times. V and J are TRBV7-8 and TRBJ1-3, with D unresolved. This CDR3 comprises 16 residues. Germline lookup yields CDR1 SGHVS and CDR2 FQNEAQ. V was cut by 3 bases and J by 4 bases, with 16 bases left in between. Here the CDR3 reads CASSFDSLGRGNTIYF. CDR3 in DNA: TGTGCCAGCAGCTTTGACTCTCTCGGCCGGGGAAACACCATATATTTT.

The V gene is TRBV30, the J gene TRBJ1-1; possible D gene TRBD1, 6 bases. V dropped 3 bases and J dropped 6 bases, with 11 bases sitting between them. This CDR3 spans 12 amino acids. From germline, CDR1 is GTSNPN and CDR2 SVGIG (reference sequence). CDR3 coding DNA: TGTGCCTGGAGCCGACAGGCTTCTGAAGCTTTCTTT. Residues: CAWSRQASEAFF.

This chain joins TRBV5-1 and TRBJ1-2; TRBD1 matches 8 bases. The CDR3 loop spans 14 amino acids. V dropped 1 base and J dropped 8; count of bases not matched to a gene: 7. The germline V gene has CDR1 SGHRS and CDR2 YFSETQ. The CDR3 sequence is CASSLPDRGGGYTF. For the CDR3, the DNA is TGCGCCAGCAGCTTGCCTGACAGGGGTGGGGGCTACACCTTC.

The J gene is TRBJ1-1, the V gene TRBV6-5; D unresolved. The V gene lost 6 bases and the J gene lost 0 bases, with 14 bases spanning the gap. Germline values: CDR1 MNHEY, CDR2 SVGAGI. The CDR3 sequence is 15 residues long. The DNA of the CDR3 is TGTGCCAGCAGCAGCAACCAGAGGATGAACACTGAAGCTTTCTTT. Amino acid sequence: CASSSNQRMNTEAFF.

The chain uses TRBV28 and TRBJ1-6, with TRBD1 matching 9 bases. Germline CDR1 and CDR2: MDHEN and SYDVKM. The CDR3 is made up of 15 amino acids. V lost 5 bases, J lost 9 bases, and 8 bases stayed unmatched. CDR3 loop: CASSPSGQGASPLHF. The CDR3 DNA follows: TGTGCCAGCAGTCCCTCGGGACAGGGAGCTTCACCCCTCCACTTT.

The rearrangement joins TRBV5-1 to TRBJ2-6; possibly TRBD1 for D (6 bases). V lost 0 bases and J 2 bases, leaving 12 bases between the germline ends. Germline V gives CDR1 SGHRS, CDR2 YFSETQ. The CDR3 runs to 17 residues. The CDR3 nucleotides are TGCGCCAGCAGCTTGGTGGTGGGGGCTCCTGGGGCCAACGTCCTGACTTTC. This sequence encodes CASSLVVGAPGANVLTF.

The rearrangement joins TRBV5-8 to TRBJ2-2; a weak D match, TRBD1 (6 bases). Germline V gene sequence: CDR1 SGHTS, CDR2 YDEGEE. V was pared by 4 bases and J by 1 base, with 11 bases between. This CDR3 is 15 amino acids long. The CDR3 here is CASSLGQLNTGELFF. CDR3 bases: TGTGCCAGCAGCCTCGGACAGCTGAACACCGGGGAGCTGTTTTTT.

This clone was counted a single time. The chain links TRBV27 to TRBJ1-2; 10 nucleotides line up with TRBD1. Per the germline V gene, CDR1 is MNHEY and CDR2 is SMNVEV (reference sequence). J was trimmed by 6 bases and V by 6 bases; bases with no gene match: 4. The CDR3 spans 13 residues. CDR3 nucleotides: TGTGCCAGCAGGCGACAGGGGGCGAATGGCTACACCTTC. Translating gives CASRRQGANGYTF.

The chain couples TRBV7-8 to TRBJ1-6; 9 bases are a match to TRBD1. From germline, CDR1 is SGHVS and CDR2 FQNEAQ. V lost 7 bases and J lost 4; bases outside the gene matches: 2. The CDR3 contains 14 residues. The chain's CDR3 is CASNRGQYNSPLHF. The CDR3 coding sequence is TGTGCCAGCAACAGGGGGCAGTATAATTCACCCCTCCACTTT.

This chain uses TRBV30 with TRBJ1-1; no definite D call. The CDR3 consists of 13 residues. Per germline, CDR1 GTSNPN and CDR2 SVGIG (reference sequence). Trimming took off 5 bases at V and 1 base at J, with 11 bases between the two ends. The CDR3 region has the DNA TGTGCCTGGGGGCCCCCAGGGAACACTGAAGCTTTCTTT. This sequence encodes CAWGPPGNTEAFF.

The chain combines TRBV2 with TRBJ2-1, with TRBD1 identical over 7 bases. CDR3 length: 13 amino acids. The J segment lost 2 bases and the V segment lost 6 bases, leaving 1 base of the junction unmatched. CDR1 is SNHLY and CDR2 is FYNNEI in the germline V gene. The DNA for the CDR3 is TGTGCCAGCAGACAGGGGACCTACAATGAGCAGTTCTTC. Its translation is CASRQGTYNEQFF. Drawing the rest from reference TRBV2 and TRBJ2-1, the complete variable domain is EPEVTQTPSHQVTQMGQEVILRCVPISNHLYFYWYRQILGQKVEFLVSFYNNEISEKSEIFDDQFSVERPDGSNFTLKIRSTKLEDSAMYFCASRQGTYNEQFFGPGTRLTVL.

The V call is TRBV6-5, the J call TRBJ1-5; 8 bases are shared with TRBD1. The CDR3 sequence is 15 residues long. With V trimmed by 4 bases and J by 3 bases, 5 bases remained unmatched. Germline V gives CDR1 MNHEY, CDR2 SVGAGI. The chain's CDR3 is CASSSAGGPNQPQHF. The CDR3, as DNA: TGTGCCAGCAGTTCTGCAGGGGGCCCCAATCAGCCCCAGCATTTT.

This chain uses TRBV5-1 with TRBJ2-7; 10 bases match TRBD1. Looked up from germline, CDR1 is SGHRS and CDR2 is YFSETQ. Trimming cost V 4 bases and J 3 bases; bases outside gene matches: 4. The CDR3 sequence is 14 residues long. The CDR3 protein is CASSTGTGVYEQYF. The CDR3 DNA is TGCGCCAGCAGCACCGGGACAGGGGTCTACGAGCAGTACTTC.

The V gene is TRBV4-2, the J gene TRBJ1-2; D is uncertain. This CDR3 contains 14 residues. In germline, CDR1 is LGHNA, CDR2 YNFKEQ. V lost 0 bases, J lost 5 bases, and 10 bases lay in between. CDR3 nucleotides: TGTGCCAGCAGCCAAGATTTTACGGGTTATGGCTACACCTTC. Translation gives CASSQDFTGYGYTF.

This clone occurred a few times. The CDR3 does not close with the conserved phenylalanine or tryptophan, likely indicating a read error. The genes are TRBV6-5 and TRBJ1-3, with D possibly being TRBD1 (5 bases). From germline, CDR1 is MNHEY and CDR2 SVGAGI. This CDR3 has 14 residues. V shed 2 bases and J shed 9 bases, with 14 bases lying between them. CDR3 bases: TGTGCCAGCAGTTACGGCGCAGGAGGGGTCACCATATATGTT. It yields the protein CASSYGAGGVTIYV.

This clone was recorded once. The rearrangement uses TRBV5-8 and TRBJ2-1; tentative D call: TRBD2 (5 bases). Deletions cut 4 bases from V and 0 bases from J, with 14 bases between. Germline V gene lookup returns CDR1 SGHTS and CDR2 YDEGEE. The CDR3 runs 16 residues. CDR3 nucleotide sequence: TGTGCCAGCAGCACCAACGACTACCGCTCCTACAATGAGCAGTTCTTC. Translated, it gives CASSTNDYRSYNEQFF.

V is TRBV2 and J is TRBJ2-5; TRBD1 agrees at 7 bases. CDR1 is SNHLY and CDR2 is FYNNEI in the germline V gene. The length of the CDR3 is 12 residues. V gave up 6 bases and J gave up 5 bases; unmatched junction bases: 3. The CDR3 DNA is TGTGCCAGCAGAGGGGGCTGGGAGACCCAGTACTTC. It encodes CASRGGWETQYF. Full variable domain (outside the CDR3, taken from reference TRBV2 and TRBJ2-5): EPEVTQTPSHQVTQMGQEVILRCVPISNHLYFYWYRQILGQKVEFLVSFYNNEISEKSEIFDDQFSVERPDGSNFTLKIRSTKLEDSAMYFCASRGGWETQYFGPGTRLLVL.

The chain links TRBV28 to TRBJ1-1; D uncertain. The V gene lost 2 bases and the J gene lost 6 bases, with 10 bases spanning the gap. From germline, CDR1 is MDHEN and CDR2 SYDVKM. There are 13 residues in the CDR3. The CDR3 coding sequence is TGTGCCAGCAGTTTAGGCGGAATAGCTGAAGCTTTCTTT. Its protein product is CASSLGGIAEAFF.

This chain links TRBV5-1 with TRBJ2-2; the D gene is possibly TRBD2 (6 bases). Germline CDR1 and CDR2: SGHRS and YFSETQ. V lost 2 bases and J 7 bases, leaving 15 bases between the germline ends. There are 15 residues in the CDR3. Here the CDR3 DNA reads TGCGCCAGCAGCTTAGGGACTTACGTCAGCGGGGAGCTGTTTTTT. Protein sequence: CASSLGTYVSGELFF.

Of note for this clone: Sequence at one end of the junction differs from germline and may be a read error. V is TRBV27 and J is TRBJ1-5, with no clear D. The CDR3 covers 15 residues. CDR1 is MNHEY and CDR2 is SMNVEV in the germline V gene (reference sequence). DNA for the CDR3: TGTGCCAGCAGGTTAGGGTCTTATAGCAATCATCCCCAGCATTTT. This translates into CASRLGSYSNHPQHF.

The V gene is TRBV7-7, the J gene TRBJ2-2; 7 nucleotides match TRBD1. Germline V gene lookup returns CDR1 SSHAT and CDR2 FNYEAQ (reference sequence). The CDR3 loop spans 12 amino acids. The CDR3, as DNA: TGTGCTAGACCACAGGGGCTGGGGGAGCTGTTTTTT. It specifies CARPQGLGELFF.

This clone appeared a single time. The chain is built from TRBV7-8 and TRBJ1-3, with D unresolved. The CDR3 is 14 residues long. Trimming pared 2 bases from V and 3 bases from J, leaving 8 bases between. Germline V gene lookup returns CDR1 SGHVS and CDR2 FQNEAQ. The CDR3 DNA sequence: TGTGCCAGCAGCTTAACGGTTGATGGAAACACCATATATTTT. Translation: CASSLTVDGNTIYF. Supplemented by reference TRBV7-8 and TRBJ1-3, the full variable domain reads GAGVSQSPRYKVAKRGQDVALRCDPISGHVSLFWYQQALGQGPEFLTYFQNEAQLDKSGLPSDRFFAERPEGSVSTLKIQRTQQEDSAVYLCASSLTVDGNTIYFGEGSWLTVV.

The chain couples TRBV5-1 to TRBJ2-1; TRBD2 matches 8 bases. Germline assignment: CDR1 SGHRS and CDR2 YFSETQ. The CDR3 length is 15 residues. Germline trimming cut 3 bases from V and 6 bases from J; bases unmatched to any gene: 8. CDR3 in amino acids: CASSSRVAGPNEQFF. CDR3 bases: TGCGCCAGCAGCTCCCGGGTAGCGGGACCCAATGAGCAGTTCTTC.

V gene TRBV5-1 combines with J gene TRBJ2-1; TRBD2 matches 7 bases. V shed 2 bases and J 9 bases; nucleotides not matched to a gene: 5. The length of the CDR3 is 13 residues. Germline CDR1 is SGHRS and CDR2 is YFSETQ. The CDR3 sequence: CASSFQGGGEQFF. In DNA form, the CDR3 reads TGCGCCAGCAGCTTCCAGGGCGGGGGTGAGCAGTTCTTC.

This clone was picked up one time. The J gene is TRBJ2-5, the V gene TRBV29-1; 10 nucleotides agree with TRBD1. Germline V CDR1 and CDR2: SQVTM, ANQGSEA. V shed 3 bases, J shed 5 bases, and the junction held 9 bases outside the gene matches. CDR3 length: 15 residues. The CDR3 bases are TGCAGCGTTGAGGGTGGGACAGGGGTTATGGAGACCCAGTACTTC. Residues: CSVEGGTGVMETQYF.

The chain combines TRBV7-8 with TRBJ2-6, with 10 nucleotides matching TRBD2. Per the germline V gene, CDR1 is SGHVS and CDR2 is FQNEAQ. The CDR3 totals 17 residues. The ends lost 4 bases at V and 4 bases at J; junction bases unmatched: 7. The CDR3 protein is CASSSGTSAYGANVLTF. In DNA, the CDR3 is TGTGCCAGCAGCTCCGGGACTAGCGCCTACGGGGCCAACGTCCTGACTTTC.

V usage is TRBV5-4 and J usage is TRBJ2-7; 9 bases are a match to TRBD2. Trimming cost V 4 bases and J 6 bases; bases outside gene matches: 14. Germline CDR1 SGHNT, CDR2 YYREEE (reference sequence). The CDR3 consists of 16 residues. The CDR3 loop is CASSLESTSGSSEQYF. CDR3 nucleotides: TGTGCCAGCAGCCTTGAATCGACTAGCGGCTCTTCCGAGCAGTACTTC.